This is a list of T cell receptor beta chains from one sample in a study of sequential checkpoint blockade in melanoma. Some clones are missing from TCRdb's copy, which holds only in-frame ones; the method was immunoSEQ multiplex PCR. The table lists approximately 19,000 clones, around 70% of them singletons. The sample was tumor tissue (inferred from file names), taken from a patient given nivolumab and ipilimumab in sequence. These receptors were obtained from a human donor with melanoma. CDR3s include the opening cysteine and the closing phenylalanine or tryptophan. D genes are given only for firm matches. Only part of the rows carry a size: once, few, many, or a class if the clone is expanded.

CDR3 DNA,CDR3 protein,V gene,clone size,D gene,CDR3 length,J gene
TGTGCCAGCAGTAAATCCGGACTAGCGGGGGGGTTCGACACGCAGTATTTT,CASSKSGLAGGFDTQYF,TRBV6-8,-,TRBD2,17,TRBJ2-3
TGTGCCAACAAGGACCTAACAGGGGAAGCTTTCTTT,CANKDLTGEAFF,TRBV6-8,-,-,12,TRBJ1-1
TGTGCCAGCAACACCGGGACAGGGGAGACTGAAGCTTTCTTT,CASNTGTGETEAFF,TRBV28,-,TRBD1,14,TRBJ1-1
TGTGCCAGCAGCTTAGACCCAAACACAGATACGCAGTATTTT,CASSLDPNTDTQYF,TRBV11-3,-,-,14,TRBJ2-3
TGTGCCAGCAGCTTTTGGGCCGCTATGGGGACAAACACCATATATTTT,CASSFWAAMGTNTIYF,TRBV7-5,once,-,16,TRBJ1-3
TGTGCCTGGTCCCCAGGGGGCGCAGGGGGCTACACCTTC,CAWSPGGAGGYTF,TRBV30,-,TRBD1,13,TRBJ1-2
TGTGCCAGCAGCCCCTGGGGGACCAGAGAGACCCAGTACTTC,CASSPWGTRETQYF,TRBV11-3,few,-,14,TRBJ2-5
TGTGCCAGCTCACCCGACGGGGGCGGAGAGCAGTACTTC,CASSPDGGGEQYF,TRBV18,few,-,13,TRBJ2-7
TGTGCCAGCAGTGGACAGGTTGCCAACACCGGGGAGCTGTTTTTT,CASSGQVANTGELFF,TRBV6-8,-,TRBD1,15,TRBJ2-2
TGTGCCTGGACTCTAGGGGGTGGCTACACCTTC,CAWTLGGGYTF,TRBV30,-,-,11,TRBJ1-2
TGTGCCAGCAGCCCAAAACGCCTCGGGGCCAACGTCCTGACTTTC,CASSPKRLGANVLTF,TRBV11-3,-,-,15,TRBJ2-6
TGTGCCAGCAGTTCCCAGCGGGCATCCTACGAGCAGTACTTC,CASSSQRASYEQYF,TRBV28,-,-,14,TRBJ2-7
TGTGCCAGCGCATGGGCCAACTCTGGAAACACCATATATTTT,CASAWANSGNTIYF,TRBV8-2,-,-,14,TRBJ1-3
TGTGCCAGCAGTTACTCGACGGGTGGCTACACCTTC,CASSYSTGGYTF,TRBV6-8,-,-,12,TRBJ1-2
TGTGCCAGCAGTTCAGGGGGCCAGACCCAGTACTTC,CASSSGGQTQYF,TRBV25-1,-,TRBD1,12,TRBJ2-5
TGTGCCAGCACTGAACCGACCGGGACAGGGGGTGAAAAACTGTTTTTT,CASTEPTGTGGEKLFF,TRBV6-8,-,TRBD1,16,TRBJ1-4
TGTGCCACCGCCGAACTAGCCGCATCCCACGAGCAGTACTTC,CATAELAASHEQYF,TRBV6-8,few,-,14,TRBJ2-7
TGTGCCAGCAGATTAACAGGGGTAGATGGCTACACCTTC,CASRLTGVDGYTF,TRBV6-8,-,TRBD1,13,TRBJ1-2
TGTGCCACCAGCAGAGTAGCGGGAGGAGGCACAGATACGCAGTATTTT,CATSRVAGGGTDTQYF,TRBV15,-,TRBD2,16,TRBJ2-3
TGCGCCAGCAGCTTGTCCGGGACAAACGCTAACTATGGCTACACCTTC,CASSLSGTNANYGYTF,TRBV5-1,-,-,16,TRBJ1-2
TGTGCCAGTGGATTCCAGGGGGCTGAAGCTTTCTTT,CASGFQGAEAFF,TRBV28,-,TRBD1,12,TRBJ1-1
TGTGCCAGCTCACCCTTCGCTAGCACAGATACGCAGTATTTT,CASSPFASTDTQYF,TRBV18,-,-,14,TRBJ2-3
TGTGCCAGCAGTTTAGAGCGGGAGGGAGGTGAAGCTTTCTTT,CASSLEREGGEAFF,TRBV28,-,-,14,TRBJ1-1
TGTGCCAGCAGTTACAAGGCTAGCGGGGGCAATGAGCAGTTCTTC,CASSYKASGGNEQFF,TRBV6-7,-,TRBD2,15,TRBJ2-1
TGTGCCAGCTCACCACCTCCGCAGGGTGGATTCCGGGGTGAAAAACTGTTTTTT,CASSPPPQGGFRGEKLFF,TRBV18,few,-,18,TRBJ1-4
TGTGCCAGTAGTTCTGTAGTGGGCTACGAGCAGTACTTC,CASSSVVGYEQYF,TRBV19,-,-,13,TRBJ2-7
TGTGCCACCACACAGGGGAATCAGCCCCAGCATTTT,CATTQGNQPQHF,TRBV19,-,TRBD1,12,TRBJ1-5
TGCAGCGTTCTTATCGCGAACTATGGCTACACCTTC,CSVLIANYGYTF,TRBV29-1,-,-,12,TRBJ1-2
TGTGCCAGCAGTAGGACAGGGGGCTCGTACGAGCAGTACTTC,CASSRTGGSYEQYF,TRBV28,-,TRBD1,14,TRBJ2-7
TGTGCCAGCACCATGGATCACACCGGGGAGCTGTTTTTT,CASTMDHTGELFF,TRBV9,-,-,13,TRBJ2-2
TGTGCCAGCAGCCTGACGGCAACAAGCTCCTACGAGCAGTACTTC,CASSLTATSSYEQYF,TRBV11-3,-,-,15,TRBJ2-7
TGTGCCAGCAGCCAACCGGGACGCACTCAAGAGACCCAGTACTTC,CASSQPGRTQETQYF,TRBV16,once,-,15,TRBJ2-5
TGTGCCAGCAGCCTCCAGGAGACAGGGGCTGTGGAGACCCAGTACTTC,CASSLQETGAVETQYF,TRBV16,-,TRBD1,16,TRBJ2-5
TGTGCCAGCGGAGGGACAGATGTGTACAATGAGCAGTTCTTC,CASGGTDVYNEQFF,TRBV12-5,-,-,14,TRBJ2-1
TGCAGCGTTGAAGATCCTCGTGAAAGGGACGGCTACACCTTC,CSVEDPRERDGYTF,TRBV29-1,-,-,14,TRBJ1-2
TGTGCCAGCAGATTGGAGGCGGGAGGCTCGAATGAGCAGTTCTTC,CASRLEAGGSNEQFF,TRBV2,-,TRBD2,15,TRBJ2-1
TGTGCCAGCTCACCCCTGGAAACTAGCGGGGCAGGGGTGCGGTTCTTC,CASSPLETSGAGVRFF,TRBV18,-,TRBD2,16,TRBJ2-1
TGTGCCAGTAGTACATTACAGGATGGCTACGAGCAGTACTTC,CASSTLQDGYEQYF,TRBV19,-,-,14,TRBJ2-7
TGTGCCAGCAGCTTCGACGGGACTAACTATGGCTACACCTTC,CASSFDGTNYGYTF,TRBV7-1,few,-,14,TRBJ1-2
TGTGCCAGCTCACCCCGAGGAGCCGGGAGAGGCCCTAGCACAGATACGCAGTATTTT,CASSPRGAGRGPSTDTQYF,TRBV18,-,-,19,TRBJ2-3
TGTGCCAGCAGCCCAGCGAACACTGAAGCTTTCTTT,CASSPANTEAFF,TRBV6-8,few,-,12,TRBJ1-1
TGTGCCAGCAGGGGCTACCGGGACAGCTATAATTCACCCCTCCACTTT,CASRGYRDSYNSPLHF,TRBV6-7,once,TRBD1,16,TRBJ1-6
TGTGCCTGGAGGCCGGGCCTGGGGGGCGTCTATGGCTACACCTTC,CAWRPGLGGVYGYTF,TRBV30,-,-,15,TRBJ1-2
TGTGCCAGTAGTATCCCGGGACTAGCGGGGATCGAGCAGTACTTC,CASSIPGLAGIEQYF,TRBV19,-,TRBD2,15,TRBJ2-7
TGTGCCAGCAGTCCCGGGACAGGGGTTTTTGGTAGGTGGCCATACGGGGGGGTAGACCAGCCCCAGCATTTT,CASSPGTGVFGRWPYGGVDQPQHF,TRBV6-7,-,TRBD1,24,TRBJ1-5
TGTGCCAGCTCACCCCGCACAGATACGCAGTATTTT,CASSPRTDTQYF,TRBV18,-,-,12,TRBJ2-3
TGTGCCAGCAGTCCGCAGTCTGGGACATTCCAAGAGACCCAGTACTTC,CASSPQSGTFQETQYF,TRBV11-3,-,-,16,TRBJ2-5
TGTGCGTGTAGAACGAACACCGGGGAGCTGTTTTTT,CACRTNTGELFF,TRBV6-8,-,-,12,TRBJ2-2
TGTGCCAGCAGTGAAGATGGGAGGGGAACTAACTATGGCTACACCTTC,CASSEDGRGTNYGYTF,TRBV2,-,-,16,TRBJ1-2
TGTGCCAGCAGCGCAGCAGGGGGAGAAGCTTTCTTT,CASSAAGGEAFF,TRBV14,few,TRBD1,12,TRBJ1-1
TGTGCCAGCTCACCGCCGGGGAGGCAAGAGACCCAGTACTTC,CASSPPGRQETQYF,TRBV18,once,-,14,TRBJ2-5
TGTGCCAGCAGTTTTGGACTGACCCCGCCAGACTTC,CASSFGLTPPDF,TRBV2,-,-,12,TRBJ2-7
TGCGCCAGCAGCCAGTCTTACAGGGCCGCCACTAACTATGGCTACACCTTC,CASSQSYRAATNYGYTF,TRBV4-1,-,-,17,TRBJ1-2
TGCGCCAGCAGTGCTAGCGGGGGATTAGGGGGCTACGAGCAGTACTTC,CASSASGGLGGYEQYF,TRBV10-2,few,TRBD2,16,TRBJ2-7